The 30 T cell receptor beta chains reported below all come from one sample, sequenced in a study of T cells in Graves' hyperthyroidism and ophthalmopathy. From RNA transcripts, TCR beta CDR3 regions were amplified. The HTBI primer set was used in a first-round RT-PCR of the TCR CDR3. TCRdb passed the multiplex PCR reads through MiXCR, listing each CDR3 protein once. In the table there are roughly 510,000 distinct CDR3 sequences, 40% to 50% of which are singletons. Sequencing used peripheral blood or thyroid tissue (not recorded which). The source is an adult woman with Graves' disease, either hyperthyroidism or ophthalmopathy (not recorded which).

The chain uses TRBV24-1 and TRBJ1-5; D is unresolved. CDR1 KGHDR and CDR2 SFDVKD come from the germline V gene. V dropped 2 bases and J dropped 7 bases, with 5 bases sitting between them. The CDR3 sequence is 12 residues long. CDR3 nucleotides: TGTGCCACCAGTGATTGGGGACAGCCCCAGCATTTT. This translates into CATSDWGQPQHF.

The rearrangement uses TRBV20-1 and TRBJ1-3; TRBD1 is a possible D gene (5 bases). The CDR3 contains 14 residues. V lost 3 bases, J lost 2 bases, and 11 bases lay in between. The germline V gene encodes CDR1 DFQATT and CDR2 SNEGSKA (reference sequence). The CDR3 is CSASGRTPGNTIYF. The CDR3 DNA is TGCAGTGCTAGCGGGCGGACACCTGGAAACACCATATATTTT.

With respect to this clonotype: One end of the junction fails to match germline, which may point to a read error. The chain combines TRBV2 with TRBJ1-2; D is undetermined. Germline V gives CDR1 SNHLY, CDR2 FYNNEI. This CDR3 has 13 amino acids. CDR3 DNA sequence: TGTGTCAGTCAGGAGGATCTTAACTATGGCTACATCTTC. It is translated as CVSQEDLNYGYIF. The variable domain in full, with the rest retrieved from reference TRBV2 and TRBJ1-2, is EPEVTQTPSHQVTQMGQEVILRCVPISNHLYFYWYRQILGQKVEFLVSFYNNEISEKSEIFDDQFSVERPDGSNFTLKIRSTKLEDSAMYFCVSQEDLNYGYIFGSGTRLTVV.

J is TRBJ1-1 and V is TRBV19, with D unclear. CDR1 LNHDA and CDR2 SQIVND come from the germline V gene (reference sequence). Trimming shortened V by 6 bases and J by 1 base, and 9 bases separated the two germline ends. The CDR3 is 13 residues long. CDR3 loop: CASSQKQNTEAFF. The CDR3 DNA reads TGTGCCAGTAGCCAGAAGCAGAACACTGAAGCTTTCTTT.

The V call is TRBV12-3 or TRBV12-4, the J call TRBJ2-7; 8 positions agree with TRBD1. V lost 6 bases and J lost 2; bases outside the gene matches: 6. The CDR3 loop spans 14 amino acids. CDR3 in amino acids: CASRLTGGAYEQYF. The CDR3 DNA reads TGTGCCAGCAGACTCACAGGGGGTGCCTACGAGCAGTACTTC.

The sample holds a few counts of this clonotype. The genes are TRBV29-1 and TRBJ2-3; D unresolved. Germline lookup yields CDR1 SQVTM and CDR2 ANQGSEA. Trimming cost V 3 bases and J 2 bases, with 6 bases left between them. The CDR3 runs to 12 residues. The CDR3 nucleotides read TGCAGCGTTGATCCTAACACAGATACGCAGTATTTT. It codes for CSVDPNTDTQYF.

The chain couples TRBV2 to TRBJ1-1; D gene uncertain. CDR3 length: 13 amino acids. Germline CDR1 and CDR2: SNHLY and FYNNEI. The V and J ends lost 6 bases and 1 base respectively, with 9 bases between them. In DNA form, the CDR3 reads TGTGCCAGCAGGACCCAGCCGAACACTGAAGCTTTCTTT. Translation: CASRTQPNTEAFF. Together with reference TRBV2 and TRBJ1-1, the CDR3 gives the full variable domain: EPEVTQTPSHQVTQMGQEVILRCVPISNHLYFYWYRQILGQKVEFLVSFYNNEISEKSEIFDDQFSVERPDGSNFTLKIRSTKLEDSAMYFCASRTQPNTEAFFGQGTRLTVV.

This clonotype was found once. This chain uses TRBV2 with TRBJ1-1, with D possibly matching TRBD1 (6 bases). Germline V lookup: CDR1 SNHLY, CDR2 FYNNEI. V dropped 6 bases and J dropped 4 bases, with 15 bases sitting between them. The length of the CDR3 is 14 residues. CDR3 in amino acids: CASRGGSVGTEAFF. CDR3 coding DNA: TGTGCCAGCAGGGGGGGCAGCGTGGGCACTGAAGCTTTCTTT.

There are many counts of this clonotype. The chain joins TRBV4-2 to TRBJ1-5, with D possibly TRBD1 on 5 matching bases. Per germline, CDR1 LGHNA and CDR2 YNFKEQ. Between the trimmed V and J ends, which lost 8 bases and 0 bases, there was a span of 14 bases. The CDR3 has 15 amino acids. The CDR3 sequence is CASRSGLDSNQPQHF. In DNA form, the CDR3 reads TGTGCCAGCCGGTCGGGGCTCGATAGCAATCAGCCCCAGCATTTT.

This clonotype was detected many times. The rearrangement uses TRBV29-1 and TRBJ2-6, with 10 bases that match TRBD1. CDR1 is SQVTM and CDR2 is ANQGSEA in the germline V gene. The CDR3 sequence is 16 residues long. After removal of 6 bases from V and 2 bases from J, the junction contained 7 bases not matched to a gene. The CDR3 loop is CSVRSGQGPGANVLTF. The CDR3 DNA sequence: TGCAGCGTCCGATCGGGACAGGGGCCTGGGGCCAACGTCCTGACTTTC.

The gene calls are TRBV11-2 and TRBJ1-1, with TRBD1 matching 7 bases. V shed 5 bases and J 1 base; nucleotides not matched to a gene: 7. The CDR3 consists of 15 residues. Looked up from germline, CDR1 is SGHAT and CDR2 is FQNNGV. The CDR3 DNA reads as TGTGCCAGCAGCCCACAGGGGTTGCCGAACACTGAAGCTTTCTTT. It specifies CASSPQGLPNTEAFF.

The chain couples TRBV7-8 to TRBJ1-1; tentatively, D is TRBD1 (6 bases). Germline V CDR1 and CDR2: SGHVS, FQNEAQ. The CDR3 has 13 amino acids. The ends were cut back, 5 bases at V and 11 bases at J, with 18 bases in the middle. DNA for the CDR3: TGTGCCAGCAGCACAGGGAACAACAGGGTTGCTTTCTTT. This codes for CASSTGNNRVAFF.

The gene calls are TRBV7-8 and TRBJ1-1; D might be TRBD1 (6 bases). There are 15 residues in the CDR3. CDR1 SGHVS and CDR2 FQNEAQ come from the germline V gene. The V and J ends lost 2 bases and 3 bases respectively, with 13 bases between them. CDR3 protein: CASSLYRESDTEAFF. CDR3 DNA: TGTGCCAGCAGCTTATACAGGGAGTCGGACACTGAAGCTTTCTTT.

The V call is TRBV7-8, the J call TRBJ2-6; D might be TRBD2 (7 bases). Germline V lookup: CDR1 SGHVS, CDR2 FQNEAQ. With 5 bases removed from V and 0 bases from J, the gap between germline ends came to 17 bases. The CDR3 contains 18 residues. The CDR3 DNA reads TGTGCCAGCAGCAAGGGTCGGGGGGCTGCCTCTGGGGCCAACGTCCTGACTTTC. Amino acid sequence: CASSKGRGAASGANVLTF.

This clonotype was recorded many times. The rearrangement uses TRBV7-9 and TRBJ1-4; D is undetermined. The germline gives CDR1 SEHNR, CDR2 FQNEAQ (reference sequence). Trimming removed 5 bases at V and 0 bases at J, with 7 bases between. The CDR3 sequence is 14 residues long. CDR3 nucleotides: TGTGCCAGCAGCCCCATGGCAACTAATGAAAAACTGTTTTTT. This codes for CASSPMATNEKLFF. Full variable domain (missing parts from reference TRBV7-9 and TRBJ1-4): DTGVSQNPRHKITKRGQNVTFRCDPISEHNRLYWYRQTLGQGPEFLTYFQNEAQLEKSRLLSDRFSAERPKGSFSTLEIQRTEQGDSAMYLCASSPMATNEKLFFGSGTQLSVL.

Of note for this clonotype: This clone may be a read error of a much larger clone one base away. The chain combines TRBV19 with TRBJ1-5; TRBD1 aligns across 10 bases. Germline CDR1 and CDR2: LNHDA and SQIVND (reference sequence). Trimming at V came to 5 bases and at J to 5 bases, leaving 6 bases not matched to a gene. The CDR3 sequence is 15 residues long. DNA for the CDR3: TGTGCCAGTAGTCCGCCGACAGGGGGCGATCAGCCCCAGCATTTT. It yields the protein CASSPPTGGDQPQHF.

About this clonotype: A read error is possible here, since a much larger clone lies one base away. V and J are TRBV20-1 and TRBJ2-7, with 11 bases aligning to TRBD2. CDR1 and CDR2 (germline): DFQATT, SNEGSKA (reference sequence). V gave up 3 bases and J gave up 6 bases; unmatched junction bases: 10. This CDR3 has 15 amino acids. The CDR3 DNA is TGCAGTGCTAGTTTGTATAGCGGGAGGGCCTCCGAGCAGTACTTC. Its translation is CSASLYSGRASEQYF.

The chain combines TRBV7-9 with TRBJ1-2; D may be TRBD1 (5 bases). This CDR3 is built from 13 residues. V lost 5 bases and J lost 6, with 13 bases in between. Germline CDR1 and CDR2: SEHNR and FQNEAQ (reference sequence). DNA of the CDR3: TGTGCCAGCAGCCGACAGAGCGTCCATGGCTACACCTTC. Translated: CASSRQSVHGYTF.

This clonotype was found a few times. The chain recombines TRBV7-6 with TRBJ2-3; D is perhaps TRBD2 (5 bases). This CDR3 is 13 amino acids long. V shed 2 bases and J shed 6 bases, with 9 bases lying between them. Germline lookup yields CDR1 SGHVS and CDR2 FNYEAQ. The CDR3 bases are TGTGCCAGCAGCTTACTTTCGGGGGATACGCAGTATTTT. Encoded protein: CASSLLSGDTQYF. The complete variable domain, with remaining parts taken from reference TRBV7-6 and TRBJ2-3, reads GAGVSQSPRYKVTKRGQDVALRCDPISGHVSLYWYRQALGQGPEFLTYFNYEAQQDKSGLPNDRFSAERPEGSISTLTIQRTEQRDSAMYRCASSLLSGDTQYFGPGTRLTVL.

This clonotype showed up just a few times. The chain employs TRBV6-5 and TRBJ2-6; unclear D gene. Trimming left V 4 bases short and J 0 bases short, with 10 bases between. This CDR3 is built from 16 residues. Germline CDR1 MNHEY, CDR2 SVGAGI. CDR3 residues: CASSSGVSSGANVLTF. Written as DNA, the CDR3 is TGTGCCAGCAGTTCCGGTGTCAGCTCTGGGGCCAACGTCCTGACTTTC.

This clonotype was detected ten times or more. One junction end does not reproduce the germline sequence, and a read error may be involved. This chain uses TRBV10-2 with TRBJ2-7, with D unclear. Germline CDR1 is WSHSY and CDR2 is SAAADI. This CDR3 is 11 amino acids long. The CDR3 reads CASSDGYEQYF. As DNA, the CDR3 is TGTGCCAGCAGTGACGGCTACGAGCAGTACTTC.

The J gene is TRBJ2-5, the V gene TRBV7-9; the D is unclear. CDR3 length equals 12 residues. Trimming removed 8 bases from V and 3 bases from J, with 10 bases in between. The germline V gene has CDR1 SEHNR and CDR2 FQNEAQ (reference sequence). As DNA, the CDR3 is TGTGCCAGCGTTGGGTCAAAAGAGACCCAGTACTTC. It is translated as CASVGSKETQYF. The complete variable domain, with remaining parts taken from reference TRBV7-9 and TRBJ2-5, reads DTGVSQNPRHKITKRGQNVTFRCDPISEHNRLYWYRQTLGQGPEFLTYFQNEAQLEKSRLLSDRFSAERPKGSFSTLEIQRTEQGDSAMYLCASVGSKETQYFGPGTRLLVL.

The CDR3 protein is CSARDSSPLHF. CDR3 bases: TGCAGTGCGAGGGACAGCTCACCCCTCCACTTT. This chain links TRBV20-1 with TRBJ1-6; 7 bases match TRBD1. This CDR3 is built from 11 residues. The germline V gene has CDR1 DFQATT and CDR2 SNEGSKA (reference sequence). V shed 6 bases, J shed 10 bases, and the junction held 3 bases outside the gene matches.

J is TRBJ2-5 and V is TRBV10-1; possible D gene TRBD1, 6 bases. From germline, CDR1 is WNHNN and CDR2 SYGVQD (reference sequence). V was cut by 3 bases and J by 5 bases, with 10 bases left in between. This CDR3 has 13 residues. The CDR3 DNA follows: TGCGCCAGCAGTGATAACAGGGATGAGACCCAGTACTTC. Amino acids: CASSDNRDETQYF.

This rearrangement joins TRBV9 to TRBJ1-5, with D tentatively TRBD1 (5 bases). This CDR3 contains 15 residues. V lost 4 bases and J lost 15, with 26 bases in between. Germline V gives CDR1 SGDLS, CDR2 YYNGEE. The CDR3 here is CASSPRTTGGVNWHF. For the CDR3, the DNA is TGTGCCAGCAGCCCCCGGACCACCGGGGGGGTGAATTGGCATTTT.

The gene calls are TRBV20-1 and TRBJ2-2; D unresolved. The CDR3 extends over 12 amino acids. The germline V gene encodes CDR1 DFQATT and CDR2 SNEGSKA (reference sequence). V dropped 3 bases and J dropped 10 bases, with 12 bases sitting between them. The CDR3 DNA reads TGCAGTGCTAGGGGTTGGCAGGAGGAGCTGTTTTTT. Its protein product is CSARGWQEELFF.

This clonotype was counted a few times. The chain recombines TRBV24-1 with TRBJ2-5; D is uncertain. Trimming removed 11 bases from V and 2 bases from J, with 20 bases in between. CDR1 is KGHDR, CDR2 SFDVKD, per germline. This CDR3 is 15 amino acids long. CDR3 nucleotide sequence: TGTGCCAGCTCACCTCCAACAACTAAGCAAGAGACCCAGTACTTC. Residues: CASSPPTTKQETQYF.

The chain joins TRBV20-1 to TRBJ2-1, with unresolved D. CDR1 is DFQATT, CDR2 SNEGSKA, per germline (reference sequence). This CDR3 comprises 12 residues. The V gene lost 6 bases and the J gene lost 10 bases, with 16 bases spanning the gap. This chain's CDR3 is CSAPDVLEEQFF. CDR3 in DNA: TGCAGTGCCCCCGATGTCCTGGAGGAGCAGTTCTTC.

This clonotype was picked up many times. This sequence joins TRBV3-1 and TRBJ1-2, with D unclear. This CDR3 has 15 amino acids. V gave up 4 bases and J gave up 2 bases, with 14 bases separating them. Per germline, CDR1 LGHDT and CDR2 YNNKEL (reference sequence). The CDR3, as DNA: TGTGCCAGCAGCCCCAGCAGCCGCGGAAACTATGGCTACACCTTC. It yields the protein CASSPSSRGNYGYTF.

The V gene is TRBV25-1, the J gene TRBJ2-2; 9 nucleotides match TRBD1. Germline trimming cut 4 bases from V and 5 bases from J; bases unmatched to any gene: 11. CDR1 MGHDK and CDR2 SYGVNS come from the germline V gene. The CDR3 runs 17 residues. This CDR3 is CASSASTGGFRTGELFF. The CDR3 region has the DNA TGTGCCAGCAGTGCCTCAACAGGGGGCTTTAGGACCGGGGAGCTGTTTTTT.